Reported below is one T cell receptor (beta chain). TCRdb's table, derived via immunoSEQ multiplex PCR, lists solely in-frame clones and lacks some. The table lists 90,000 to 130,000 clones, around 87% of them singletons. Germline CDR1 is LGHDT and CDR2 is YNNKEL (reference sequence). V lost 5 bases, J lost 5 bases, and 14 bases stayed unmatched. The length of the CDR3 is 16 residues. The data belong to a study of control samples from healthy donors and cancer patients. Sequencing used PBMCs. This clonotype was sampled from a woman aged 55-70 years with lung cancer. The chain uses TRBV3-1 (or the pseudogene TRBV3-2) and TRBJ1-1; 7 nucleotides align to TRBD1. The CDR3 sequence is CASSIRPNAGGTEAFF. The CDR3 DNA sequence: TGTGCCAGCAGCATCCGACCGAATGCAGGGGGGACTGAAGCTTTCTTT.